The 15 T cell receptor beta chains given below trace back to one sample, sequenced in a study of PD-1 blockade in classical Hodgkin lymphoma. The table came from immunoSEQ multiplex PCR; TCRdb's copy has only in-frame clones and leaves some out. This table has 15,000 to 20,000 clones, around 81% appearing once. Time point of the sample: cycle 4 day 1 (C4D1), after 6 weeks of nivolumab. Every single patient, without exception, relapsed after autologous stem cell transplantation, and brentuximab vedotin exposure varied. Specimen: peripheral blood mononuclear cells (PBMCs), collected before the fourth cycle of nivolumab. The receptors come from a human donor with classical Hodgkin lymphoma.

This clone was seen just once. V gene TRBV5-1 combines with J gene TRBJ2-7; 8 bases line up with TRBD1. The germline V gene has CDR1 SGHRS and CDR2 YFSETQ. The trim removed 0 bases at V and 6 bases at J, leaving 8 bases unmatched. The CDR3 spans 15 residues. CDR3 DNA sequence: TGCGCCAGCAGCTTGGCCGGGCAGGGGGCGGGCGAGCAGTACTTC. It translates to CASSLAGQGAGEQYF.

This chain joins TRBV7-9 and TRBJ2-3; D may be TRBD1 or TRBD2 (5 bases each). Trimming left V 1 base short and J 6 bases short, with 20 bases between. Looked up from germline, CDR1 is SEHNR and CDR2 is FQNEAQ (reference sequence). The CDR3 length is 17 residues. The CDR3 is CASSLVGGTPLRDTQYF. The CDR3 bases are TGTGCCAGCAGCTTAGTTGGGGGAACCCCTCTTAGGGATACGCAGTATTTT.

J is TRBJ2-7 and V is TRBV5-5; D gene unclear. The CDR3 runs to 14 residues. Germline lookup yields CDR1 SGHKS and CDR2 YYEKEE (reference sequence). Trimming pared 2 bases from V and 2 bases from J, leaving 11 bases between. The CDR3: CASSFFPETYEQYF. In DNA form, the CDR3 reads TGTGCCAGCAGCTTTTTTCCCGAAACCTACGAGCAGTACTTC.

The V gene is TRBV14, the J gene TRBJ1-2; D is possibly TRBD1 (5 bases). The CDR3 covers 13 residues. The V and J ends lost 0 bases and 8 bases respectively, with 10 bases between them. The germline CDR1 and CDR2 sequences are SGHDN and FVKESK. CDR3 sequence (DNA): TGTGCCAGCAGCCAAGATCGCTGGGGGGGCTACACCTTC. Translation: CASSQDRWGGYTF.

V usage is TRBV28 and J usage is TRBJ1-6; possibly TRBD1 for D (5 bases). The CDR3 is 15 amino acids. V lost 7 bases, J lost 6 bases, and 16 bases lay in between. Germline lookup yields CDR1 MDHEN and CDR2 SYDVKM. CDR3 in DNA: TGTGCCAGCAACGGGTCAGGGTCGGGTAATTCACCCCTCCACTTT. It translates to CASNGSGSGNSPLHF.

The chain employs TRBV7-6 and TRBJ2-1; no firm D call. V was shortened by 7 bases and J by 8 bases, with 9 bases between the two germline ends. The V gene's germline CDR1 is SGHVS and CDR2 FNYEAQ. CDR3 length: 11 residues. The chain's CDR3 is CASNSQDEQFF. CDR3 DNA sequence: TGTGCCAGCAACTCCCAAGATGAGCAGTTCTTC. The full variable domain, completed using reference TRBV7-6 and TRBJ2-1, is GAGVSQSPRYKVTKRGQDVALRCDPISGHVSLYWYRQALGQGPEFLTYFNYEAQQDKSGLPNDRFSAERPEGSISTLTIQRTEQRDSAMYRCASNSQDEQFFGPGTRLTVL.

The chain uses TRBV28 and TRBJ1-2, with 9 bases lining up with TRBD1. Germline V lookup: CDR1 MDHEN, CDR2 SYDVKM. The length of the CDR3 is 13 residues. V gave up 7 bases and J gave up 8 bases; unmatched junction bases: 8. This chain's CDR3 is CASTLQGAGGYTF. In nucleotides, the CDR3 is TGTGCCAGCACTCTACAGGGGGCCGGGGGCTACACCTTC.

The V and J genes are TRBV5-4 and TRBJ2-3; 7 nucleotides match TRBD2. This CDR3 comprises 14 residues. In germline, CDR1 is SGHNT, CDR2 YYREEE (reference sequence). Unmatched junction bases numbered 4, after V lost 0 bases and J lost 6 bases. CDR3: CASSLVAGADTQYF. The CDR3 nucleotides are TGTGCCAGCAGCTTGGTTGCGGGAGCGGATACGCAGTATTTT.

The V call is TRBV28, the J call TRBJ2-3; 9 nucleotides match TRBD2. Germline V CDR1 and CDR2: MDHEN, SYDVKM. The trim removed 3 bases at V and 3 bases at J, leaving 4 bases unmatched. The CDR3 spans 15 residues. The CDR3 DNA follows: TGTGCCAGCAGTTTTCCCAGCGGGGGGACAGATACGCAGTATTTT. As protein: CASSFPSGGTDTQYF.

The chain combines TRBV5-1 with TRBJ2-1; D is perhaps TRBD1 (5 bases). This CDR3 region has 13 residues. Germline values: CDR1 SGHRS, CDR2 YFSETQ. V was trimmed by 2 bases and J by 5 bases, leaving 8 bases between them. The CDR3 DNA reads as TGCGCCAGCAGCTTTTTCAGGGACAATGAGCAGTTCTTC. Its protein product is CASSFFRDNEQFF. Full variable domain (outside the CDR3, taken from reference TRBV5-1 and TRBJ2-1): KAGVTQTPRYLIKTRGQQVTLSCSPISGHRSVSWYQQTPGQGLQFLFEYFSETQRNKGNFPGRFSGRQFSNSRSEMNVSTLELGDSALYLCASSFFRDNEQFFGPGTRLTVL.

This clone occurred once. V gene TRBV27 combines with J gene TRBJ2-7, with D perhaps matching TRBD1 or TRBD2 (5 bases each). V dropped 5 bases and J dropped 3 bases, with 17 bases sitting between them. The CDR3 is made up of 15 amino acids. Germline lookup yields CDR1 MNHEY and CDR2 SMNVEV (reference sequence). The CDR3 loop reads CASSISWGRFYEQYV. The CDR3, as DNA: TGTGCCAGCAGTATTAGTTGGGGACGGTTCTACGAGCAGTACGTC.

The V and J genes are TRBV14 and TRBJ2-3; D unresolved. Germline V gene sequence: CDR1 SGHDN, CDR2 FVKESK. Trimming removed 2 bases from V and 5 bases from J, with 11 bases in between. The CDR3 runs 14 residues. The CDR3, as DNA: TGTGCCAGCAGCCAAAAATACTCTAGAGATACGCAGTATTTT. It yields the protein CASSQKYSRDTQYF.

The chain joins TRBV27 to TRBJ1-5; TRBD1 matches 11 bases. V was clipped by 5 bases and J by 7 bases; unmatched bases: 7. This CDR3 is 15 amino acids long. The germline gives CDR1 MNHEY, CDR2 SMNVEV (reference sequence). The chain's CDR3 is CASSPLRDRGQPQHF. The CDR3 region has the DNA TGTGCCAGCAGTCCCCTGAGGGACAGGGGGCAGCCCCAGCATTTT.

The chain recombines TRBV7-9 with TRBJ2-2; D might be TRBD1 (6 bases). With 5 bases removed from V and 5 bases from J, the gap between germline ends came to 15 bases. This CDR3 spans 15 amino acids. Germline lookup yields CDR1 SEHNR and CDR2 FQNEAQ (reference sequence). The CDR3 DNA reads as TGTGCCAGCAGCGGTCGGTCAGGGGAGACCGGGGAGCTGTTTTTT. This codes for CASSGRSGETGELFF.

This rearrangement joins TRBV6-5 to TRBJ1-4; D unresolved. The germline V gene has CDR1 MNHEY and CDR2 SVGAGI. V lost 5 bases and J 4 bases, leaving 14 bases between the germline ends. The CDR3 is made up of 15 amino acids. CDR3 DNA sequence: TGTGCCAGCAGTGCCCTTGGGTCTCTTAATGAAAAACTGTTTTTT. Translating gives CASSALGSLNEKLFF.